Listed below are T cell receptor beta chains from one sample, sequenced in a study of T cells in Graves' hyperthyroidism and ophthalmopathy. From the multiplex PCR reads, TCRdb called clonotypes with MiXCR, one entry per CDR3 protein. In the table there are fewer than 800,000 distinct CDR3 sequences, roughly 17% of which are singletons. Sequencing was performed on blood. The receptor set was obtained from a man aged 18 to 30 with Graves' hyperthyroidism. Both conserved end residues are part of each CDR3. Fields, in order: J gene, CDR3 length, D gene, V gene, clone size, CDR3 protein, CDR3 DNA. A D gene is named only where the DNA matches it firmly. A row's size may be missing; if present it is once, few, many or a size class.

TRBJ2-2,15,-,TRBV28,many,CASQGDSFYAGELFF,TGTGCCAGCCAGGGAGATAGCTTTTACGCCGGGGAGCTGTTTTTT
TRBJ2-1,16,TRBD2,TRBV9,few,CASSEGSSGYYNEQFF,TGTGCCAGCAGCGAGGGGTCTAGCGGTTACTACAATGAGCAGTTCTTC
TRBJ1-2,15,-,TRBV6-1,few,CASSELRTAYYGYTF,TGTGCCAGCAGTGAACTGAGGACAGCTTACTATGGCTACACCTTC
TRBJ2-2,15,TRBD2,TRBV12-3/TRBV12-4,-,CASVTSGSGTGELFF,TGTGCCAGCGTTACTAGCGGGAGTGGCACCGGGGAGCTGTTTTTT
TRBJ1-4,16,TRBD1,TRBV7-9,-,CASSPPSRGFNEKLFF,TGTGCCAGCAGCCCGCCCAGCAGGGGGTTTAATGAAAAACTGTTTTTT
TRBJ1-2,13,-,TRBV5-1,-,CASRDQGLGGYTF,TGCGCCAGCCGCGACCAGGGGTTGGGTGGCTACACCTTC
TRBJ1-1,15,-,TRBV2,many,CASSEALSANTEAFF,TGTGCCAGCAGTGAAGCGCTTTCAGCGAACACTGAAGCTTTCTTT
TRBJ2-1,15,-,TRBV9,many,CASSVAPAVDNEQFF,TGTGCCAGCAGCGTAGCTCCCGCTGTTGACAATGAGCAGTTCTTC
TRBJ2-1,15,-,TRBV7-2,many,CASSSTPEPYNEQFF,TGTGCCAGCAGTTCTACCCCAGAGCCCTACAATGAGCAGTTCTTC
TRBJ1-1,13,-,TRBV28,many,CASSSSPNTEAFF,TGTGCCAGCAGTTCTTCTCCGAACACTGAAGCTTTCTTT
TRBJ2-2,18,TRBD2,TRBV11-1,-,CASSLVGSGRTNTGELFF,TGTGCCAGCAGCTTAGTGGGTAGCGGGAGGACGAACACCGGGGAGCTGTTTTTT